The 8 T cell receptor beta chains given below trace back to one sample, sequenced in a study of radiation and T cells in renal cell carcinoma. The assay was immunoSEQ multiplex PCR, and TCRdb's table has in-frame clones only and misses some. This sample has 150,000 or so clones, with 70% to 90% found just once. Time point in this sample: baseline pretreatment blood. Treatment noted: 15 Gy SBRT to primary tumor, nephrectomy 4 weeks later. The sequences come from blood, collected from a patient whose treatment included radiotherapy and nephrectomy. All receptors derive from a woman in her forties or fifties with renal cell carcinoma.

The CDR3 coding sequence is TGCGCCAGCCAACTAGCGGGAAGCTACAATGAGCAGTTCTTC. Amino acid sequence: CASQLAGSYNEQFF. This chain links TRBV5-1 with TRBJ2-1, with TRBD2 matching 10 bases. V lost 7 bases to trimming and J lost 3 bases; unmatched junction nucleotides: 4. Germline CDR1 SGHRS, CDR2 YFSETQ. The CDR3 is made up of 14 amino acids.

DNA for the CDR3: TGTGCCAGCAGCTCGACCGGGACCGCCAACTATGGCTACACCTTC. It specifies CASSSTGTANYGYTF. The chain recombines TRBV7-2 with TRBJ1-2; weak D call: TRBD1 (5 bases). The CDR3 consists of 15 residues. The V end was cut by 4 bases, the J end by 2 bases, with 14 bases between. The V gene's germline CDR1 is SGHTA and CDR2 FQGNSA. The complete variable domain, with remaining parts taken from reference TRBV7-2 and TRBJ1-2, reads GAGVSQSPSNKVTEKGKDVELRCDPISGHTALYWYRQSLGQGLEFLIYFQGNSAPDKSGLPSDRFSAERTGGSVSTLTIQRTQQEDSAVYLCASSSTGTANYGYTFGSGTRLTVV.

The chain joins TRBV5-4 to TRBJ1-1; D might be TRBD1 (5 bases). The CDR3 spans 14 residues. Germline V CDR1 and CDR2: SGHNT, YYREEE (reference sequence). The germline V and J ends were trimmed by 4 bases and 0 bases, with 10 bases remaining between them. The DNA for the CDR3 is TGTGCCAGCAGCACCAGGGTAATGAACACTGAAGCTTTCTTT. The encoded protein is CASSTRVMNTEAFF.

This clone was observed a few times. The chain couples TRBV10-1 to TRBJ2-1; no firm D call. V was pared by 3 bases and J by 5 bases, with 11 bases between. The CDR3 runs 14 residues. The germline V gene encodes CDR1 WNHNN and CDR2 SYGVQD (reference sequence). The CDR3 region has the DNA TGCGCCAGCAGTGACTCCGCGGTGGACAATGAGCAGTTCTTC. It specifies CASSDSAVDNEQFF.

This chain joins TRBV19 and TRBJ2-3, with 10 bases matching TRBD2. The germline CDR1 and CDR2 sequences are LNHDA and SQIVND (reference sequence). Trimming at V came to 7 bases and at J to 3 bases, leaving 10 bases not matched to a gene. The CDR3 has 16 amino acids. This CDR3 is CASTPTSGVVTDTQYF. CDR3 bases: TGTGCCAGTACCCCCACTAGCGGGGTTGTAACAGATACGCAGTATTTT.

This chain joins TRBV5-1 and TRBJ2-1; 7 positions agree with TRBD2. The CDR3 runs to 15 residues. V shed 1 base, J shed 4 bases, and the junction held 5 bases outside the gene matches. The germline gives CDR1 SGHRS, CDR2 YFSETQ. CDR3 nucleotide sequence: TGCGCCAGCAGCTTGTCTAGCGGTACTTACAATGAGCAGTTCTTC. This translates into CASSLSSGTYNEQFF.

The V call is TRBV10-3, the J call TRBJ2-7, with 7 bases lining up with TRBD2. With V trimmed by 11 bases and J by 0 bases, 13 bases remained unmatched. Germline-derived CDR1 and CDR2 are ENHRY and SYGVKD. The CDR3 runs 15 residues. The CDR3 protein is CAASSQAGYSYEQYF. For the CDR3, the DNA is TGTGCCGCCTCTTCACAAGCGGGGTACTCCTACGAGCAGTACTTC.

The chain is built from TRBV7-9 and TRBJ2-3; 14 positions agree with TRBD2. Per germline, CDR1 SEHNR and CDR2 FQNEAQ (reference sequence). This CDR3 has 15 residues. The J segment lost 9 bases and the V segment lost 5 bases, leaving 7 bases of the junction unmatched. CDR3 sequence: CASSLDRTSGRTQYF. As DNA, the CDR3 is TGTGCCAGCAGCCTCGACCGGACTAGCGGGAGGACGCAGTATTTT.